Included here is one TCR beta chain sequence, with context. This sample is drawn from a study of CD8 T cells in Susac syndrome. The CDR3 covers 14 residues. The germline CDR1 and CDR2 sequences are SGHVS and FQNEAQ. Trimming cost V 1 base and J 6 bases, with 11 bases left between them. With random hexamers, reverse transcription was performed on roughly 0.5 to 1 ug of RNA. MiXCR, run by TCRdb on the immunoSEQ multiplex PCR reads, gives a single entry per CDR3 protein. The table includes a few hundred thousand distinct CDR3 sequences, around 85% detected once. TCR beta was sequenced from blood CD8+ and CD4+ T cells.

The sample was CD8+ T cells from PBMCs. The receptor was isolated from a human donor with multiple sclerosis. This chain joins TRBV7-8 and TRBJ2-3; D may be TRBD1 or TRBD2 (5 bases each). The CDR3: CASSLGQGGDTQYF. In DNA form, the CDR3 reads TGTGCCAGCAGCTTAGGTCAGGGCGGGGATACGCAGTATTTT.